This TCR beta chain derives from a study of blood T cell repertoires in COVID-19. The protocol was immunoSEQ multiplex PCR, while the TCRdb copy is restricted to in-frame clones and leaves out a portion. The repertoire holds fewer than 300,000 clones, with roughly nine tenths as singletons. Germline assignment: CDR1 LGHNT and CDR2 FRNRAP. With 2 bases clipped from V and 1 base from J, the junction kept 4 bases outside the gene matches. There are 15 residues in the CDR3. The sample comprised peripheral blood. The chain employs TRBV12-5 and TRBJ1-1; TRBD1 matches 7 bases. The clonotype originates from a young woman with COVID-19, enrolled during active disease. The CDR3 region has the DNA TGTGCTAGTGGTTTGCCCGGACAGGCGAACACTGAAGCTTTCTTT. Translating gives CASGLPGQANTEAFF. Full variable domain (outside the CDR3, taken from reference TRBV12-5 and TRBJ1-1): DARVTQTPRHKVTEMGQEVTMRCQPILGHNTVFWYRQTMMQGLELLAYFRNRAPLDDSGMPKDRFSAEMPDATLATLKIQPSEPRDSAVYFCASGLPGQANTEAFFGQGTRLTVV.